This TCR beta chain was sequenced in a study of shared clonotypes between healthy human individuals. Trimming removed 4 bases from V and 8 bases from J, with 20 bases in between. This CDR3 spans 14 amino acids. CDR1 GTSNPN and CDR2 SVGIG come from the germline V gene (reference sequence). Findings and limits, study-wide: Limitation of the genetic and exposure-history diversity represented came from the few donors.

Once extracted for a subset, genomic DNA was divided evenly among several immunoSEQ plates. The repertoire was sequenced with immunoSEQ multiplex PCR; TCRdb's copy has only in-frame clones and lacks some. The repertoire holds some 2.1 million clones, with about 95% as singletons. CD45RO negativity and positive selection for CCR7 defined naive CD8 cells, a population that excluded terminally differentiated effector memory CD45RA+ cells. This clone has just one count. The antigen is not known. The gene calls are TRBV30 and TRBJ1-1; no clear D gene. Sequenced sample: naive CD8+ T cells sorted from blood. The TCR originated in a young man in good health. Here the CDR3 DNA reads TGTGCCTGGAATCCCCCTGAGGGTCTGGCGGAAGCTTTCTTT. This gives the protein CAWNPPEGLAEAFF.